This T cell receptor (beta chain) is drawn from a study of human T cells and chemical hapten exposure. Time point noted: patch test 3, about 24 weeks after DPC sensitization. This sample's treatment: therapeutic diphenylcyclopropenone sensitization with weekly scalp DPC. The germline gives CDR1 LGHNA, CDR2 YNFKEQ. V gave up 2 bases and J gave up 6 bases, with 17 bases separating them. This CDR3 comprises 15 residues. Via MiXCR, TCRdb re-called the RACE reads, giving one row per CDR3 protein. There are 50,000 to 70,000 distinct CDR3 sequences in the sample; over 10% occur only once, and about 2.4% lies in the top ten.

V usage is TRBV4-2 and J usage is TRBJ2-7; D not resolved. This material consisted of whole blood, taken in connection with sensitization to the hapten diphenylcyclopropenone (DPC). This clonotype originated in a man aged 25-45 years with alopecia areata. Some clones in this sample may be carry-over from other donors' samples. This CDR3 reads CASSQLLGRAGEQYF. Here the CDR3 DNA reads TGTGCCAGCAGCCAACTTTTGGGCAGAGCTGGCGAGCAGTACTTC.